The clone carrying this T cell receptor beta chain showed up just a few times. What it recognizes is unknown. This sample is drawn from a study of early T cells in non-severe SARS-CoV-2 infection. Study-level background: Sequencing was performed on bulk RNA from unsorted whole blood, leaving chains unpaired.

Attachment of unique molecular identifiers was made to individual cDNA molecules. TCRdb passed the 5' RACE reads through MiXCR, listing each CDR3 protein once. The profile shows tens of thousands of distinct CDR3 sequences, 10% to 15% of them singletons. Whole-study results and caveats: Missing private and CD4 specificities, VDJdb matching favored anti-spike CD8 responses.

The receptor's source is an adult who was a healthcare worker with PCR-confirmed SARS-CoV-2 infection or an uninfected control (not recorded which). The sample consisted of whole blood, taken at baseline.

CDR3: CASSPPSGAPLYF. CDR3 DNA: TGCGCCAGCAGCCCGCCGTCAGGGGCGCCGCTATATTTT. The rearrangement uses TRBV4-3 and TRBJ1-3, with D possibly being TRBD1 (6 bases). CDR1 LGHNA and CDR2 YSLEER come from the germline V gene. The germline V and J ends were trimmed by 4 bases and 14 bases, with 18 bases remaining between them. This CDR3 has 13 amino acids.